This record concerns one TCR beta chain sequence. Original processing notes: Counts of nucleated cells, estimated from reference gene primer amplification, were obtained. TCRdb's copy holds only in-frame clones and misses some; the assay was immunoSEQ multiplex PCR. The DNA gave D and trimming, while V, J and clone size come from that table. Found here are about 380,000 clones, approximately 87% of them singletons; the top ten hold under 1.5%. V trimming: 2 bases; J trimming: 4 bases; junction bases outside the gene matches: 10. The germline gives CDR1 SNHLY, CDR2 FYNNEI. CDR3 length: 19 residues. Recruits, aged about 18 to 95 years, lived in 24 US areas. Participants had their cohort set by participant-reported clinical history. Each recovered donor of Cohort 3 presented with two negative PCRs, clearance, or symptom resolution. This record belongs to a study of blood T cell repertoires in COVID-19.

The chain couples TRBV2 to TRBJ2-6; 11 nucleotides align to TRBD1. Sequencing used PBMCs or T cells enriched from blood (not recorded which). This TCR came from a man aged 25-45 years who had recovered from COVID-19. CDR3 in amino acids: CASSETRGQGASGANVLTF. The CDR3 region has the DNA TGTGCCAGCAGTGAAACTCGCGGACAGGGGGCTTCCGGGGCCAACGTCCTGACTTTC.